This TCR beta chain emerged from a study of T-cell reconstitution after alpha-beta-depleted transplantation in children. Trimming cost V 5 bases and J 2 bases, with 11 bases left between them. The CDR3 spans 13 residues. Germline V gives CDR1 SQVTM, CDR2 ANQGSEA. This clonotype was counted many times. Researchers prepared the TCRbeta library using unique molecular identifiers, the study reports. TCRdb re-analysed the PCR reads in MiXCR, keeping a single row per CDR3 protein. Here the sample spans about 830,000 distinct CDR3 sequences, approximately 15% being singletons. This chain links TRBV29-1 with TRBJ2-3; D not certain. The source is a male patient younger than 18 who had a stem cell transplant for acute lymphoblastic leukemia, so the T cells may come from the graft donor. Sequencing was performed on PBMCs, mostly from graft donor cells, taken 360 days after TCRalphabeta/CD19-depleted stem cell transplant. CDR3 sequence (DNA): TGCAGCGTTATGAGTCAGCACACAGATACGCAGTATTTT. This encodes CSVMSQHTDTQYF.